Listed below are T cell receptor beta chains from one sample, sequenced in a study of T-cell memory formation after mild COVID-19. In TCRdb, the 5' RACE reads were re-called with MiXCR into one record per CDR3 protein. The sample consists of more than 150,000 distinct CDR3 sequences, roughly 23% of them appearing once. The sequenced material came from PBMCs or a T cell subset sorted from them (not recorded which). These receptors all come from an adult woman who had mild COVID-19 (a few samples of this study predate the infection). Cell type and time point are not known. CDR3s include the opening cysteine and the closing phenylalanine or tryptophan. D genes are given only for firm matches. A row's size may be missing; if present it is once, few, many or a size class.

v_call: TRBV29-1
d_call: .
clone_size: few
j_call: TRBJ1-4
cdr3_aa: CSVDLGERVF
cdr3_nt: TGCAGCGTTGACTTGGGAGAAAGGGTTTTT

v_call: TRBV19
d_call: .
clone_size: .
j_call: TRBJ2-1
cdr3_aa: CASSISQGGYNEQFF
cdr3_nt: TGTGCCAGTAGTATAAGCCAGGGGGGATACAATGAGCAGTTCTTC

v_call: TRBV12-3/TRBV12-4
d_call: .
clone_size: .
j_call: TRBJ2-7
cdr3_aa: CASSLGQGYYEQYF
cdr3_nt: TGTGCCAGCAGTTTAGGCCAGGGCTACTACGAGCAGTACTTC

v_call: TRBV4-3
d_call: .
clone_size: few
j_call: TRBJ2-1
cdr3_aa: CASSPHGAESSYNEQFF
cdr3_nt: TGCGCCAGCAGCCCCCATGGTGCGGAGAGCTCCTACAATGAGCAGTTCTTC

v_call: TRBV6-5
d_call: .
clone_size: .
j_call: TRBJ1-2
cdr3_aa: CASTEGGDYGYTF
cdr3_nt: TGTGCCAGCACCGAGGGGGGAGACTATGGCTACACCTTC

v_call: TRBV15
d_call: TRBD2
clone_size: .
j_call: TRBJ2-3
cdr3_aa: CATSIGRADTQYF
cdr3_nt: TGTGCCACCAGCATTGGGAGGGCAGATACGCAGTATTTT

v_call: TRBV7-9
d_call: TRBD1
clone_size: .
j_call: TRBJ2-7
cdr3_aa: CASSLGTGWKYEQYF
cdr3_nt: TGTGCCAGCAGCTTGGGGACAGGGTGGAAGTACGAGCAGTACTTC

v_call: TRBV7-7
d_call: .
clone_size: .
j_call: TRBJ2-3
cdr3_aa: CASSLSPADTQYF
cdr3_nt: TGTGCTAGCAGCTTATCCCCGGCAGATACGCAGTATTTT

v_call: TRBV23-1
d_call: .
clone_size: few
j_call: TRBJ2-2
cdr3_aa: CARGTAEFLNTGELFF
cdr3_nt: TGCGCAAGAGGGACCGCGGAGTTCCTCAACACCGGGGAGCTGTTTTTT

v_call: TRBV27
d_call: .
clone_size: .
j_call: TRBJ2-2
cdr3_aa: CASFSGVGELFF
cdr3_nt: TGTGCCAGCTTTTCTGGGGTCGGGGAGCTGTTTTTT

v_call: TRBV12-3/TRBV12-4
d_call: .
clone_size: few
j_call: TRBJ1-2
cdr3_aa: CASTPGPYYGYTF
cdr3_nt: TGTGCCAGCACCCCGGGACCCTACTATGGCTACACCTTC

v_call: TRBV29-1
d_call: .
clone_size: few
j_call: TRBJ2-7
cdr3_aa: CSVVAPPGASEQYF
cdr3_nt: TGCAGCGTTGTGGCCCCGCCAGGGGCGAGCGAGCAGTACTTC

v_call: TRBV7-2
d_call: TRBD1
clone_size: .
j_call: TRBJ2-7
cdr3_aa: CASSSGTGLQYEQYF
cdr3_nt: TGTGCCAGCAGCTCTGGGACAGGGTTGCAGTACGAGCAGTACTTC

v_call: TRBV12-3/TRBV12-4
d_call: .
clone_size: .
j_call: TRBJ2-1
cdr3_aa: CASSLNLRTLPSYNEQFF
cdr3_nt: TGTGCCAGCAGTTTAAATCTCCGGACTTTACCCTCCTACAATGAGCAGTTCTTC

v_call: TRBV12-3/TRBV12-4
d_call: .
clone_size: .
j_call: TRBJ1-5
cdr3_aa: CASSLLWSDQPQHF
cdr3_nt: TGTGCCAGCAGTTTATTGTGGTCCGATCAGCCCCAGCATTTT

v_call: TRBV4-3
d_call: .
clone_size: .
j_call: TRBJ2-1
cdr3_aa: CASSQDPSGTNEQFF
cdr3_nt: TGCGCCAGCAGCCAAGACCCAAGCGGGACAAATGAGCAGTTCTTC

v_call: TRBV19
d_call: TRBD1
clone_size: few
j_call: TRBJ2-1
cdr3_aa: CASSGGTGGYNEQFF
cdr3_nt: TGTGCCAGTAGCGGAGGGACAGGGGGCTACAATGAGCAGTTCTTC

v_call: TRBV9
d_call: .
clone_size: .
j_call: TRBJ1-5
cdr3_aa: CASSPGEYSNQPQHF
cdr3_nt: TGTGCCAGCAGCCCGGGGGAGTATAGCAATCAGCCCCAGCATTTT

v_call: TRBV3-1
d_call: TRBD2
clone_size: .
j_call: TRBJ2-1
cdr3_aa: CASSQEPSGGYNEQFF
cdr3_nt: TGTGCCAGCAGCCAAGAGCCTAGCGGGGGCTACAATGAGCAGTTCTTC

v_call: TRBV7-8
d_call: TRBD1
clone_size: .
j_call: TRBJ1-1
cdr3_aa: CASSASGGEDAFF
cdr3_nt: TGTGCCAGCAGCGCATCAGGGGGGGAGGATGCTTTCTTT

v_call: TRBV4-3
d_call: TRBD2
clone_size: .
j_call: TRBJ2-1
cdr3_aa: CASSRAGTSNEQFF
cdr3_nt: TGCGCCAGCAGCCGCGCCGGGACTAGCAATGAGCAGTTCTTC

v_call: TRBV7-9
d_call: TRBD2
clone_size: .
j_call: TRBJ2-7
cdr3_aa: CASSFWGGEQYF
cdr3_nt: TGTGCCAGCAGCTTTTGGGGGGGCGAGCAGTACTTC

v_call: TRBV7-6
d_call: .
clone_size: .
j_call: TRBJ2-1
cdr3_aa: CASSLNPGTHNEQFF
cdr3_nt: TGTGCCAGCAGCTTAAACCCCGGGACCCACAATGAGCAGTTCTTC

v_call: TRBV27
d_call: TRBD2
clone_size: .
j_call: TRBJ2-3
cdr3_aa: CASSPTSGSSSTDTQYF
cdr3_nt: TGTGCCAGCAGCCCGACTAGCGGGAGTTCTAGCACAGATACGCAGTATTTT

v_call: TRBV23-1
d_call: .
clone_size: many
j_call: TRBJ2-1
cdr3_aa: CASSQSSRYHEQFF
cdr3_nt: TGCGCCAGCAGTCAATCGTCCAGGTACCATGAGCAGTTCTTC

v_call: TRBV18
d_call: .
clone_size: .
j_call: TRBJ2-7
cdr3_aa: CASSPHHPEQYF
cdr3_nt: TGTGCCAGCTCACCACACCACCCCGAGCAGTACTTC

v_call: TRBV15
d_call: TRBD2
clone_size: .
j_call: TRBJ2-1
cdr3_aa: CATSRDPPSGRASYNEQFF
cdr3_nt: TGTGCCACCAGCAGAGATCCGCCTAGCGGGAGGGCCTCCTACAATGAGCAGTTCTTC

v_call: TRBV13
d_call: .
clone_size: many
j_call: TRBJ1-1
cdr3_aa: CASSLGWVGWNTEAFF
cdr3_nt: TGTGCCAGCAGCTTAGGCTGGGTAGGGTGGAACACTGAAGCTTTCTTT

v_call: TRBV6-2/TRBV6-3
d_call: .
clone_size: .
j_call: TRBJ2-2
cdr3_aa: CASSYSDRMADTGELFF
cdr3_nt: TGTGCCAGCAGTTACTCCGACAGGATGGCTGACACCGGGGAGCTGTTTTTT

v_call: TRBV5-5
d_call: .
clone_size: .
j_call: TRBJ1-2
cdr3_aa: CASSLRQTRELSYGYTF
cdr3_nt: TGTGCCAGCAGCTTGCGCCAAACCAGGGAGTTGAGCTATGGCTACACCTTC

v_call: TRBV6-1
d_call: .
clone_size: few
j_call: TRBJ1-5
cdr3_aa: CASSATGGNQPQHF
cdr3_nt: TGTGCCAGCAGTGCTACCGGGGGGAATCAGCCCCAGCATTTT

v_call: TRBV3-1
d_call: .
clone_size: .
j_call: TRBJ2-1
cdr3_aa: CASSQDRDGPVTNEQFF
cdr3_nt: TGTGCCAGCAGCCAAGATCGGGACGGGCCCGTAACGAATGAGCAGTTCTTC

v_call: TRBV29-1
d_call: .
clone_size: .
j_call: TRBJ1-2
cdr3_aa: CSVPGRGYTF
cdr3_nt: TGCAGCGTTCCAGGGAGAGGCTACACCTTC

v_call: TRBV15
d_call: TRBD2
clone_size: few
j_call: TRBJ2-1
cdr3_aa: CATSRTSRDNEQFF
cdr3_nt: TGTGCCACCAGCAGGACTAGCAGGGACAATGAGCAGTTCTTC

v_call: TRBV24-1
d_call: TRBD1
clone_size: few
j_call: TRBJ2-2
cdr3_aa: CATSKDRGRNTGELFF
cdr3_nt: TGTGCCACCAGTAAGGACAGGGGGAGGAACACCGGGGAGCTGTTTTTT

v_call: TRBV19
d_call: TRBD1
clone_size: .
j_call: TRBJ1-5
cdr3_aa: CASSDAGTGVQPQHF
cdr3_nt: TGTGCCAGTAGCGACGCCGGGACAGGGGTACAGCCCCAGCATTTT

v_call: TRBV12-3/TRBV12-4
d_call: TRBD1
clone_size: few
j_call: TRBJ2-3
cdr3_aa: CASRGEGDRVPDTQYF
cdr3_nt: TGTGCCAGCAGGGGGGAGGGGGACAGGGTCCCAGATACGCAGTATTTT

v_call: TRBV12-3/TRBV12-4
d_call: .
clone_size: .
j_call: TRBJ2-3
cdr3_aa: CASGNTQYF
cdr3_nt: TGTGCCAGTGGAAATACGCAGTATTTT

v_call: TRBV11-1
d_call: .
clone_size: few
j_call: TRBJ2-2
cdr3_aa: CASSWTDNTGELFF
cdr3_nt: TGTGCCAGCAGCTGGACAGATAACACCGGGGAGCTGTTTTTT

v_call: TRBV11-2
d_call: TRBD2
clone_size: .
j_call: TRBJ2-2
cdr3_aa: CASGTSGAANTGELFF
cdr3_nt: TGTGCCAGTGGGACTAGCGGGGCCGCGAACACCGGGGAGCTGTTTTTT

v_call: TRBV4-2
d_call: TRBD1
clone_size: many
j_call: TRBJ1-5
cdr3_aa: CASSHTTTGGNQPQHF
cdr3_nt: TGTGCCAGCAGCCATACAACGACAGGGGGCAATCAGCCCCAGCATTTT

v_call: TRBV19
d_call: TRBD2
clone_size: few
j_call: TRBJ2-3
cdr3_aa: CASRTNSGASTDTQYF
cdr3_nt: TGTGCCAGTCGTACCAATAGCGGGGCTAGCACAGATACGCAGTATTTT

v_call: TRBV20-1
d_call: TRBD2
clone_size: few
j_call: TRBJ2-1
cdr3_aa: CSAREAGDSYNEQFF
cdr3_nt: TGCAGTGCTAGAGAGGCGGGGGACTCCTACAATGAGCAGTTCTTC

v_call: TRBV4-1
d_call: TRBD1
clone_size: .
j_call: TRBJ1-2
cdr3_aa: CASSQVAQGNYGYTF
cdr3_nt: TGCGCCAGCAGCCAAGTGGCACAGGGGAACTATGGCTACACCTTC

v_call: TRBV12-3/TRBV12-4
d_call: TRBD2
clone_size: many
j_call: TRBJ2-1
cdr3_aa: CASSPPGAGVENEQFF
cdr3_nt: TGTGCCAGCAGTCCCCCAGGAGCGGGAGTAGAAAATGAGCAGTTCTTC

v_call: TRBV29-1
d_call: .
clone_size: few
j_call: TRBJ1-1
cdr3_aa: CSGTHMNTEAFF
cdr3_nt: TGCAGCGGTACACATATGAACACTGAAGCTTTCTTT

v_call: TRBV7-6
d_call: .
clone_size: .
j_call: TRBJ1-3
cdr3_aa: CASSNDNSGNTIYF
cdr3_nt: TGTGCCAGCAGCAACGACAACTCTGGAAACACCATATATTTT

v_call: TRBV4-2
d_call: .
clone_size: .
j_call: TRBJ1-2
cdr3_aa: CASSQGIGPYYGYTF
cdr3_nt: TGTGCCAGCAGCCAGGGCATAGGCCCCTACTATGGCTACACCTTC

v_call: TRBV4-1
d_call: .
clone_size: .
j_call: TRBJ1-3
cdr3_aa: CASSQDSRTASGNTIYF
cdr3_nt: TGCGCCAGCAGCCAAGATTCCCGGACGGCGTCTGGAAACACCATATATTTT

v_call: TRBV6-6
d_call: .
clone_size: .
j_call: TRBJ2-7
cdr3_aa: CASSYTPGTSVYEQYF
cdr3_nt: TGTGCCAGCAGTTACACCCCTGGGACCTCCGTTTACGAGCAGTACTTC